A single sample is the source of the 8 T cell receptor beta chains below, sequenced in a study of vaccination effects on CD4 cells after COVID-19. With the ViraFEST assay, the study expanded antigen-specific CD4+ T cells using viral peptide pools, then sequenced them. A roughly 10-day culture period preceded the isolation of CD4+ T cells. No vaccinee had earlier SARS-CoV-2 infection, and nucleocapsid antibodies were negative. These receptors have no known antigen. The table came from immunoSEQ multiplex PCR; TCRdb's copy has only in-frame clones and leaves some out. Here the sample spans tens of thousands of clones, 60% to 70% being singletons. This specimen consisted of CD4+ T cells from PBMCs cultured with HCoV-NL63 spike peptides, obtained before COVID-19 vaccination. The receptors originated from a human donor who received a COVID-19 vaccine.

The V and J genes are TRBV6-1 and TRBJ2-1; D remains unclear. CDR1 is MNHNS and CDR2 is SASEGT in the germline V gene. V dropped 1 base and J dropped 5 bases, with 3 bases sitting between them. CDR3 size: 12 residues. CDR3 sequence: CASSEVDNEQFF. The CDR3 nucleotides are TGTGCCAGCAGTGAAGTGGACAATGAGCAGTTCTTC.

This clone showed up just once. V usage is TRBV18 and J usage is TRBJ2-7; 7 bases fit TRBD1. The V gene's germline CDR1 is KGHSH and CDR2 LQKENI. Trimming took 3 bases from V and 0 from J; bases not matched to a gene: 2. The CDR3 consists of 14 residues. The CDR3 sequence: CASSPGQASYEQYF. As DNA, the CDR3 is TGTGCCAGCTCACCCGGACAGGCCTCCTACGAGCAGTACTTC.

The chain joins TRBV3-1 (or the pseudogene TRBV3-2) to TRBJ2-4; D remains unclear. The germline V gene has CDR1 LGHDT and CDR2 YNNKEL (reference sequence). This CDR3 spans 17 amino acids. V shed 0 bases and J shed 3 bases, with 15 bases lying between them. The CDR3 DNA is TGTGCCAGCAGCCAAGAGCGTTTGGCCTACGACAAAAACATTCAGTACTTC. Translation gives CASSQERLAYDKNIQYF.

The J gene is TRBJ2-1, the V gene TRBV11-3; D might be TRBD1 (6 bases). Germline CDR1 and CDR2: SGHNT and YENEEA. V gave up 5 bases and J gave up 5 bases, with 10 bases separating them. The CDR3 is 13 residues long. DNA for the CDR3: TGTGCCAGCAGCCCCGGACAGCACAATGAGCAGTTCTTC. Amino acid sequence: CASSPGQHNEQFF. The full variable domain, in which reference TRBV11-3 and TRBJ2-1 provide the parts outside the CDR3, is EAGVVQSPRYKIIEKKQPVAFWCNPISGHNTLYWYLQNLGQGPELLIRYENEEAVDDSQLPKDRFSAERLKGVDSTLKIQPAELGDSAVYLCASSPGQHNEQFFGPGTRLTVL.

The V gene is TRBV27, the J gene TRBJ1-4, with D tentatively TRBD1 (5 bases). The CDR3 runs 21 residues. The V and J ends lost 3 bases and 2 bases respectively, with 28 bases between them. Germline V gives CDR1 MNHEY, CDR2 SMNVEV (reference sequence). The CDR3, as DNA: TGTGCCAGCAGTTTTTTGGGCTTTCGCGAGGGGAAAGGGTCGACTAATGAAAAACTGTTTTTT. This gives the protein CASSFLGFREGKGSTNEKLFF.

The V call is TRBV6-5, the J call TRBJ2-7; D might be TRBD1 or TRBD2, each matching 5 bases. The germline CDR1 and CDR2 sequences are MNHEY and SVGAGI. The CDR3 length is 14 residues. The V gene lost 2 bases and the J gene lost 0 bases, with 8 bases spanning the gap. In nucleotides, the CDR3 is TGTGCCAGCAGTTACGAGGGGAGCTCCTACGAGCAGTACTTC. Protein product: CASSYEGSSYEQYF.

This rearrangement joins TRBV9 to TRBJ1-5; possibly TRBD1 for D (5 bases). CDR1 is SGDLS and CDR2 is YYNGEE in the germline V gene. V was trimmed by 2 bases and J by 2 bases, leaving 11 bases between them. The CDR3 has 15 amino acids. CDR3: CASSVEDTGNQPQHF. CDR3 bases: TGTGCCAGCAGCGTTGAGGACACGGGCAATCAGCCCCAGCATTTT.

CDR3 residues: CSVEGRVQGPAFF. The CDR3 DNA sequence: TGCAGCGTTGAGGGGCGAGTACAGGGACCTGCTTTCTTT. The genes are TRBV29-1 and TRBJ1-1, with D possibly being TRBD1 (6 bases). This CDR3 is built from 13 residues. Deletions cut 3 bases from V and 11 bases from J, with 19 bases between. Germline-derived CDR1 and CDR2 are SQVTM and ANQGSEA.